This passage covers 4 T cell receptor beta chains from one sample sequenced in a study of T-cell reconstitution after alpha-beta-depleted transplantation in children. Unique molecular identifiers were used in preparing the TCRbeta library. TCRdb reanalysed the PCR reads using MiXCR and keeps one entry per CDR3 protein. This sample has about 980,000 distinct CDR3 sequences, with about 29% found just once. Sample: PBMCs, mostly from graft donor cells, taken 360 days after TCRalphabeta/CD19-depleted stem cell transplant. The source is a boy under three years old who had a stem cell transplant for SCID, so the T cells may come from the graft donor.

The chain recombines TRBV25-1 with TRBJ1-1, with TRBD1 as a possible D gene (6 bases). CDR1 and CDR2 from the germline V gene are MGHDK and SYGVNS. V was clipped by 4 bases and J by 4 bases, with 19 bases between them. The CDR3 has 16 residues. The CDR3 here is CASSGRDKSRGTEAFF. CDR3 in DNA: TGTGCCAGCAGTGGCCGGGACAAGTCAAGGGGCACTGAAGCTTTCTTT.

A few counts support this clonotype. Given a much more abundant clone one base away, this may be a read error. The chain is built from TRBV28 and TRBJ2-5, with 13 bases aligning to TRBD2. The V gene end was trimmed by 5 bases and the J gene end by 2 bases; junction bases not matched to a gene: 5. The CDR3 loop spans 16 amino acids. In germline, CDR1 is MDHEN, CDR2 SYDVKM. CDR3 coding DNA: TGTGCCAGCAGTCCCGGGACTAGCGGGGAACAAGAGACCCAGTACTTC. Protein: CASSPGTSGEQETQYF.

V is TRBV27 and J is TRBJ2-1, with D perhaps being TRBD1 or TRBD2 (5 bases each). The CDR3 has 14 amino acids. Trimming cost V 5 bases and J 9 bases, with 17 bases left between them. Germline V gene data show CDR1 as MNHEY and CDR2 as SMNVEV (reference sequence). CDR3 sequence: CASSPEVPGAEQFF. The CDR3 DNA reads TGTGCCAGCAGTCCGGAGGTCCCCGGGGCTGAGCAGTTCTTC.

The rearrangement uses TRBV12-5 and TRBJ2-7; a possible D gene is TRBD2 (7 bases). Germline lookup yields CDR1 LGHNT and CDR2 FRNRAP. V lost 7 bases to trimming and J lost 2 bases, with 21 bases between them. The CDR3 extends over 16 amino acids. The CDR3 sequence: CASALGGPSYPYEQYF. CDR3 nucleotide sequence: TGTGCTAGTGCCCTCGGGGGGCCCTCTTATCCCTACGAGCAGTACTTC.